This T cell receptor beta chain was sequenced during a study of blood T cell repertoires in COVID-19. Study-level background: From the United States, Italy and Spain came samples of acute and convalescent COVID-19. T cells, B-cell-depleted T cells, or PBMCs supplied cDNA or gDNA.

As processed by the authors: Estimation of nucleated cell counts was performed using reference gene primer amplification. Produced via immunoSEQ multiplex PCR; TCRdb's table is partial and in-frame only. The DNA gave D and trimming, while V, J and clone size come from that table. The sample contains about 310,000 clones, around 87% of which appear only once. The CDR3 has 16 residues. The V segment lost 4 bases and the J segment 10 bases; nucleotides outside the gene matches: 12. Germline V lookup: CDR1 MNHNS, CDR2 SASEGT. The chain joins TRBV6-1 to TRBJ1-4; 10 bases fit TRBD1. Sample: peripheral blood. This clonotype originated in a man aged 45-65 years with active or convalescent COVID-19. CDR3 coding DNA: TGTGCCAGCAGTGGTGTTGCGGGGACAGGGGCTGGAAAACTGTTTTTT. Translation: CASSGVAGTGAGKLFF.